Here is one TCR beta chain with its context. The target of this receptor is not known. No clone much larger than this one lies a single base away; base qualities are absent. The data belong to a study of Ad26.COV2.S vaccination and SARS-CoV-2 variants (dated by TCRdb to the early 2020s). With respect to the entire study: TCRbeta repertoire sequencing served as the tool for gauging how specific and how broad the SARS-CoV-2-reactive T cell receptors were following Ad26.COV2.S vaccination. The TCR-sequenced set comprised roughly 30 samples: around 20 Ad26.COV2.S vaccine recipients, 5 placebo recipients and 8 SARS-CoV-2 convalescent individuals. The paper as a whole reports these results and caveats: Substantial breadth of spike-specific CD8+ and CD4+ T cell responses was reported after vaccination. The authors noted that the TCR breadth and depth analyses may have underestimated total T cell responses. Ad26.COV2.S recipients had higher spike-specific TCR breadth than placebo recipients (P = 0.0014). Comparable non-spike TCR breadth was observed between vaccine and placebo recipients, consistent with only spike being contained in the vaccine.

This sample's time point label indicates: individuals recovered from natural SARS-CoV-2 infection. The immunoSEQ Assay was used to sequence TCRbeta CDR3 regions. After extraction, genomic DNA underwent amplification by bias-controlled multiplex PCR, followed by high-throughput sequencing. Concerning the study's data processing: Collapsing and filtering of sequences were performed to quantify the absolute abundance of each unique TCRbeta CDR3 region. T cell fraction was estimated by normalizing TCRbeta template counts to usable DNA, with usable DNA measured through amplification of reference genes found in all nucleated cells. Repertoire TCRs were annotated as SARS-CoV-2-specific when V gene, CDR3 amino acid sequence and J gene were exactly matched to a known reactive TCR set. The reference SARS-CoV-2 TCR set was obtained from MIRA and was filtered for enrichment in COVID-19-positive ImmuneCODE repertoires, whereby public or cross-reactive TCRs were removed. Using the MIRA antigens, annotated TCRs were further analysed by specific ORF or by position within an ORF. Depth was the summed frequency of annotated unique rearrangements, while breadth was defined as annotated unique rearrangements over total unique productive rearrangements. Two-sided Wilcoxon rank-sum tests were applied when comparing TCR breadth between groups. What TCRdb holds here is the immuneACCESS table cut down to in-frame rearrangements. Part of the clones is not present; checked against another copy, under half of the missing clones reflect an unresolved V gene, and the others are unexplained. V, J and clone size were drawn from that table, and D and trimming were deduced from the DNA. The sample table records 300,000 to 400,000 clones; around 92% of these occur just once. The biggest ten clones account for about 3.8% of the sample.

V is reduced by 6 bases and J by 5 bases, leaving a spacing of 10 bases between them. The CDR1 and CDR2 encoded by the germline V gene (reference sequence) are LNHDA and SQIVND. Taken from cysteine to phenylalanine, the CDR3 has 12 residues. Just the 36-base CDR3 DNA is kept, in frame starting at base 1. This TCR was recovered from a human donor who had recovered from COVID-19. The rearrangement joined TRBV19 to TRBJ1-1; the best D guess is TRBD1, with 5 bases matching. Sequenced material: peripheral blood, taken after recovery from COVID-19. This receptor carries the CDR3 CASRDRMTEAFF. Here is the DNA: TGTGCCAGTAGAGACAGAATGACTGAAGCTTTCTTT.